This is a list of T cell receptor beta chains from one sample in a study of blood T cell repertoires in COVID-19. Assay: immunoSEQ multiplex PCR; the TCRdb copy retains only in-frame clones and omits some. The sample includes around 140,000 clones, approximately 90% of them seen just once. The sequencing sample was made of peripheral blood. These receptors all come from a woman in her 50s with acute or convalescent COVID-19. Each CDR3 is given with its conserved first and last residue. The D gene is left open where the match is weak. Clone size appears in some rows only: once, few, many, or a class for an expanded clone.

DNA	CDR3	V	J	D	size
TGTGCCAGCAGCCAGAGAGGGGGGGGCGGCTACACCTTC	CASSQRGGGGYTF	TRBV9	TRBJ1-2	-	-
TGCGCCAGCAGCTTGGAAGCGGGGGAGAGAGGCTACACCTTC	CASSLEAGERGYTF	TRBV5-1	TRBJ1-2	-	once
TGTGCCAGCAGCGTAGCTCAGGTAGCGGGAGGCGAGCAGTACTTC	CASSVAQVAGGEQYF	TRBV9	TRBJ2-7	TRBD2	-
TGTGCCAGCAGTCCGCGGACTGGTAGCAATCAGCCCCAGCATTTT	CASSPRTGSNQPQHF	TRBV6-5	TRBJ1-5	-	-
TGCAGCGTGGCTCCTACAGGGGGAGGCACTGAAGCTTTCTTT	CSVAPTGGGTEAFF	TRBV29-1	TRBJ1-1	TRBD1	-
TGTGCCAGCAGGCCCCGGACAGGCTACGAGCAGTACTTC	CASRPRTGYEQYF	TRBV7-8	TRBJ2-7	TRBD1	-
TGCGCCAGCAGCTTGGGGACTAGCGACTCCTACGAGCAGTACTTC	CASSLGTSDSYEQYF	TRBV5-1	TRBJ2-7	TRBD2	-
TGTGCCAGCAACCCCGCATCAGGACTGGGTACCAATGAGCAGTTCTTC	CASNPASGLGTNEQFF	TRBV27	TRBJ2-1	-	-
TGTGCCAGCAGCGTAGCTGAAGGAGATAACTATGGCTACACCTTC	CASSVAEGDNYGYTF	TRBV9	TRBJ1-2	-	-
TGTGCCAGCAGAAAGATGGGGGCTCCAGATACGCAGTATTTT	CASRKMGAPDTQYF	TRBV6-6	TRBJ2-3	-	once
TGTGCCAGCAGTTTAGCCGGGAACACTGAAGCTTTCTTT	CASSLAGNTEAFF	TRBV12-3/TRBV12-4	TRBJ1-1	-	-
TGCGCCAGCAGCCCCGGAGGGGGGGTGGCATCTAATGAAAAACTGTTTTTT	CASSPGGGVASNEKLFF	TRBV5-1	TRBJ1-4	-	once
TGCGCCAGCAGCTTGTTGGAGGGCACTGAAGCTTTCTTT	CASSLLEGTEAFF	TRBV5-1	TRBJ1-1	-	few
TGTGCCAGCAGCCCCAGTGGGCTTAGCTCCTACAATGAGCAGTTCTTC	CASSPSGLSSYNEQFF	TRBV9	TRBJ2-1	-	once
TGTGCCAGCAGCGTGTTTGACAGGGTCAGTAAGTCACCCCTCCACTTT	CASSVFDRVSKSPLHF	TRBV9	TRBJ1-6	TRBD1	-
TGCAGCGTTCTCCGGACAGGCACTGAAGCTTTCTTT	CSVLRTGTEAFF	TRBV29-1	TRBJ1-1	TRBD1	-
TGCAGCGTTAGGAGGGAGGGATACTATGGCTACACCTTC	CSVRREGYYGYTF	TRBV29-1	TRBJ1-2	-	-
TGCGCCAGCAGCCTACAGACCATGAACACTGAAGCTTTCTTT	CASSLQTMNTEAFF	TRBV5-1	TRBJ1-1	-	-
TGTGCCACCAGTGACCCAGGAAGACAGGGGAAGGATACGCAGTATTTT	CATSDPGRQGKDTQYF	TRBV24-1	TRBJ2-3	TRBD1	-
TGTGCCAGCACTTTAAACGGGGGGATAGGCGGGGAGCTGTTTTTT	CASTLNGGIGGELFF	TRBV27	TRBJ2-2	TRBD2	-
TGTGCCAGCAGTTTGGGACAGTCTAACTCTGGGGCCAACGTCCTGACTTTC	CASSLGQSNSGANVLTF	TRBV27	TRBJ2-6	TRBD1	-
TGTGCCAGCAGTTTTCCGGGATCAGCCTATGGCTACACCTTC	CASSFPGSAYGYTF	TRBV5-4	TRBJ1-2	-	-
TGTGCCAGCAGCGTAGGGAGGAGCCAAGCTGAAGCTTTCTTT	CASSVGRSQAEAFF	TRBV9	TRBJ1-1	-	few
TGTGCCAGCAGTTTAGGCGGGAATCGGTACAATGAGCAGTTCTTC	CASSLGGNRYNEQFF	TRBV27	TRBJ2-1	-	-
TGTGCCAGCAGTTTCGGGGAATCAAACACCGGGGAGCTGTTTTTT	CASSFGESNTGELFF	TRBV27	TRBJ2-2	-	-
TGTGCCAGCAGCGTTCTAGCGGGGGCCGCCTACGAGCAGTACTTC	CASSVLAGAAYEQYF	TRBV9	TRBJ2-7	TRBD2	-
TGTGCCATCAGCGCCGGGACAGGGGTCGGGGCCAACGTCCTGACTTTC	CAISAGTGVGANVLTF	TRBV10-3	TRBJ2-6	TRBD1	-
TGTGCCAGCAGTGACGTCGGACTAGCGGGGCGAAGGGGAGATACGCAGTATTTT	CASSDVGLAGRRGDTQYF	TRBV6-1	TRBJ2-3	TRBD2	-
TGTGCCAGCAGTGGTACCGGGACTAGAGGCACCGGGGAGCTGTTTTTT	CASSGTGTRGTGELFF	TRBV6-1	TRBJ2-2	TRBD2	-
TGTGCCAGTAAAGGGGGCTCTTCGAACACTGAAGCTTTCTTT	CASKGGSSNTEAFF	TRBV19	TRBJ1-1	TRBD1	-
TGTGCCAGCAGTTTAGGGACTAGCTACGAGCAGTACTTC	CASSLGTSYEQYF	TRBV27	TRBJ2-7	TRBD2	-
TGTGCCAGCAGTGAAAGTGGCCGACAGGGGGGCTACACCTTC	CASSESGRQGGYTF	TRBV6-1	TRBJ1-2	TRBD1	-
TGTGCCAGCAGCCTCTCGGGACAGGGTTACGAGCAGTACTTC	CASSLSGQGYEQYF	TRBV11-1	TRBJ2-7	TRBD1	-
TGTGCCAGCAGCCAAGATTTTAGGGGAGGCCACGAGCAGTACTTC	CASSQDFRGGHEQYF	TRBV14	TRBJ2-7	-	once
TGTGCCATCAGTGAGGACAACTATAATTCACCCCTCCACTTT	CAISEDNYNSPLHF	TRBV10-3	TRBJ1-6	-	-
TGTGCCAGCAGCTTGGGTTCCGGGGGGAACACTGAAGCTTTCTTT	CASSLGSGGNTEAFF	TRBV5-6	TRBJ1-1	-	-
TGTGCCAGCAGTTTAGACCCCGGGCAGGGCCACGAGCAGTACTTC	CASSLDPGQGHEQYF	TRBV27	TRBJ2-7	-	-
TGTGCCAGCAGCTTAGCAGGGGATTCCTATGGCTACACCTTC	CASSLAGDSYGYTF	TRBV5-5	TRBJ1-2	-	-
TGTGCCAGCTCACCAGAGACAGCCGATACGCAGTATTTT	CASSPETADTQYF	TRBV18	TRBJ2-3	-	-
TGTGCCAGCAGCCCGGTCCGCTACTATGGCTACACCTTC	CASSPVRYYGYTF	TRBV5-4	TRBJ1-2	-	-
TGTGCCAGCAGCTTAGCGGGCTACAACAATGAGCAGTTCTTC	CASSLAGYNNEQFF	TRBV7-3	TRBJ2-1	-	-
TGTGCCAGCAGCCAGCAGACAGGGAGGACTGAAGCTTTCTTT	CASSQQTGRTEAFF	TRBV14	TRBJ1-1	TRBD1	-
TGTGCCAGCAGCCCAGGGGGCCTCACAGATACGCAGTATTTT	CASSPGGLTDTQYF	TRBV3-1/TRBV3-2	TRBJ2-3	TRBD1	-
TGTGCCAGCAGCCAGGCGGTGAGCACAGATACGCAGTATTTT	CASSQAVSTDTQYF	TRBV3-1/TRBV3-2	TRBJ2-3	-	-
TGTGCCACCACTGGCAATTCCAATGAGCAGTTCTTC	CATTGNSNEQFF	TRBV24-1	TRBJ2-1	-	-
TGTGCCAGCAGCCTCCTATCCCAAGGGGCCGGGGAGCTGTTTTTT	CASSLLSQGAGELFF	TRBV2	TRBJ2-2	-	-
TGTGCCACCTCGGACAGGGAAGAGACCCAGTACTTC	CATSDREETQYF	TRBV27	TRBJ2-5	TRBD1	-
TGTGCCAGCAGCCTACTAACAAACACTGAAGCTTTCTTT	CASSLLTNTEAFF	TRBV3-1/TRBV3-2	TRBJ1-1	-	few
TGTGCCAGTAGTACGTACCAGGGGAATGAAAAACTGTTTTTT	CASSTYQGNEKLFF	TRBV19	TRBJ1-4	-	-
TGTGCCAGCTCACCCTCGAGGGGGACCGGGGAGCTGTTTTTT	CASSPSRGTGELFF	TRBV18	TRBJ2-2	-	-
TGCGCCAGCAGCTTGGAACCGGGACAAGGTTACAATGAGCAGTTCTTC	CASSLEPGQGYNEQFF	TRBV5-1	TRBJ2-1	-	few
TGTGCCACCAGTTCCCAGATTAGCAATCAGCCCCAGCATTTT	CATSSQISNQPQHF	TRBV6-5	TRBJ1-5	-	-